The clone carrying this T cell receptor beta chain was seen a handful of times. This entry comes from a study of T cells of healthy individuals. From the 5' RACE reads, TCRdb called clonotypes with MiXCR, one entry per CDR3 protein. The table records roughly 87,000 distinct CDR3 sequences, around 17% of them present only once. The TCR comes from a human donor in good health.

For the CDR3, the DNA is TGTGCCAGCGAACGGCGAGGGGGCGAGGATACGCAGTATTTT. Translated, it gives CASERRGGEDTQYF. This chain connects TRBV7-2 to TRBJ2-3; TRBD1 matches at 7 bases. J lost 6 bases, V lost 8 bases, and 11 bases had no gene match. This CDR3 is 14 amino acids long. Per the germline V gene, CDR1 is SGHTA and CDR2 is FQGNSA.